These 32 T cell receptor beta chains were all obtained from the same sample, sequenced in a study of blood T cell repertoires in COVID-19. Method: immunoSEQ multiplex PCR; TCRdb's copy keeps in-frame clones and lacks some. The sample lists about 240,000 clones, about nine tenths occurring once. Sequenced material: peripheral blood. These TCRs come from a man in his 60s who had recovered from COVID-19.

The chain is built from TRBV29-1 and TRBJ1-1; the D gene is possibly TRBD1 (6 bases). CDR1 and CDR2 from the germline V gene are SQVTM and ANQGSEA. The CDR3 loop spans 11 amino acids. V was trimmed by 6 bases and J by 4 bases, leaving 9 bases between them. Here the CDR3 DNA reads TGCAGCGTGGGACAAGTCACTGAAGCTTTCTTT. Translated, it gives CSVGQVTEAFF. The variable domain in full, completed from reference TRBV29-1 and TRBJ1-1, reads SAVISQKPSRDICQRGTSLTIQCQVDSQVTMMFWYRQQPGQSLTLIATANQGSEATYESGFVIDKFPISRPNLTFSTLTVSNMSPEDSSIYLCSVGQVTEAFFGQGTRLTVV.

This rearrangement joins TRBV24-1 to TRBJ2-1; maybe TRBD2 (6 bases). Germline loops: CDR1 KGHDR, CDR2 SFDVKD. This CDR3 contains 12 residues. Trimming removed 1 base at V and 10 bases at J, with 7 bases between. In nucleotides, the CDR3 is TGTGCCACCAGTGATTTCGGGGGAGAGCAGTTCTTC. Translated, it gives CATSDFGGEQFF.

The rearrangement links TRBV5-6 to TRBJ2-7; D is uncertain. In germline, CDR1 is SGHDT, CDR2 YYEEEE. This CDR3 comprises 13 residues. The V end was cut by 0 bases, the J end by 4 bases, with 8 bases between. CDR3 in amino acids: CASSLAVAYEQYV. The CDR3 DNA is TGTGCCAGCAGCTTGGCCGTAGCTTACGAGCAGTACGTC.

This chain connects TRBV27 to TRBJ2-2; TRBD2 agrees at 8 bases. The CDR3 is 17 residues long. Germline values: CDR1 MNHEY, CDR2 SMNVEV (reference sequence). With V trimmed by 6 bases and J by 2 bases, 11 bases remained unmatched. The CDR3 loop is CASSPRGGLVNTGELFF. CDR3 DNA sequence: TGTGCCAGCAGCCCAAGAGGGGGACTAGTAAACACCGGGGAGCTGTTTTTT.

The rearrangement uses TRBV19 and TRBJ1-6; unclear D gene. The ends were cut back, 5 bases at V and 0 bases at J, with 5 bases in the middle. The germline V gene encodes CDR1 LNHDA and CDR2 SQIVND (reference sequence). The CDR3 covers 14 residues. The CDR3 loop is CASSLSSYNSPLHF. DNA for the CDR3: TGTGCCAGTAGTTTGAGCTCCTATAATTCACCCCTCCACTTT.

The chain employs TRBV11-2 and TRBJ1-3; D may be TRBD1 (6 bases). Between the trimmed V and J ends, which lost 3 bases and 3 bases, there was a span of 21 bases. The CDR3 extends over 18 amino acids. Per germline, CDR1 SGHAT and CDR2 FQNNGV. The CDR3 nucleotides are TGTGCCAGCAGCTTTCATCCCAGGGGCAGGTTGGGTGGAAACACCATATATTTT. Its protein is CASSFHPRGRLGGNTIYF.

The chain combines TRBV7-2 with TRBJ2-1, with D maybe TRBD1 (5 bases). Trimming left V 1 base short and J 4 bases short, with 11 bases between. The CDR3 totals 15 residues. The V gene's germline CDR1 is SGHTA and CDR2 FQGNSA. This CDR3 reads CASSLVAGQYNEQFF. DNA of the CDR3: TGTGCCAGCAGCTTAGTGGCAGGGCAATACAATGAGCAGTTCTTC.

The chain uses TRBV9 and TRBJ1-2; D possibly corresponds to TRBD1 (5 bases). This CDR3 has 15 amino acids. Germline V gene sequence: CDR1 SGDLS, CDR2 YYNGEE. Trimming removed 0 bases at V and 4 bases at J, with 13 bases between. DNA for the CDR3: TGTGCCAGCAGCGTAGGTCTCCAGGGCCTCTATGGCTACACCTTC. Its protein product is CASSVGLQGLYGYTF.

This chain uses TRBV2 with TRBJ1-1; D remains unclear. The CDR3 is 13 residues long. Germline lookup yields CDR1 SNHLY and CDR2 FYNNEI. V was pared by 8 bases and J by 4 bases, with 14 bases between. The CDR3 coding sequence is TGTGCCAGCCGTGCGGGGTTTGGCACTGAAGCTTTCTTT. Protein: CASRAGFGTEAFF.

The rearrangement uses TRBV30 and TRBJ1-6; D gene uncertain. Deletions cut 6 bases from V and 5 bases from J, with 11 bases between. The CDR3 has 13 amino acids. Germline loops: CDR1 GTSNPN, CDR2 SVGIG (reference sequence). The CDR3 protein is CACKPGNNSPLHF. CDR3 DNA sequence: TGTGCCTGCAAACCAGGTAATAATTCACCCCTCCACTTT.

This clone was found once. The V gene is TRBV6-1, the J gene TRBJ2-1; 8 nucleotides line up with TRBD1. V was clipped by 0 bases and J by 4 bases; unmatched bases: 5. The germline V gene has CDR1 MNHNS and CDR2 SASEGT. The CDR3 is made up of 16 amino acids. The CDR3 region is CASSEARGTGYNEQFF. CDR3 nucleotide sequence: TGTGCCAGCAGTGAAGCGAGGGGGACAGGATACAATGAGCAGTTCTTC.

The genes are TRBV24-1 and TRBJ1-6; TRBD1 is a possible D gene (5 bases). This CDR3 contains 14 residues. V dropped 5 bases and J dropped 3 bases, with 7 bases sitting between them. Germline V gives CDR1 KGHDR, CDR2 SFDVKD. The CDR3 loop reads CATSGGNYNSPLHF. CDR3 nucleotides: TGTGCCACCAGTGGGGGCAACTATAATTCACCCCTCCACTTT.

V usage is TRBV10-3 and J usage is TRBJ2-1; 11 positions agree with TRBD2. The CDR3 sequence is 14 residues long. Germline V gene lookup returns CDR1 ENHRY and CDR2 SYGVKD. Trimming at V came to 9 bases and at J to 8 bases, leaving 9 bases not matched to a gene. CDR3 amino acids: CAIKNSGGADEQFF. CDR3 in DNA: TGTGCCATAAAGAATAGCGGGGGGGCGGATGAGCAGTTCTTC.

The chain carries TRBV21-1 and TRBJ1-5. TRBV21-1 represents a pseudogene. The CDR3 sequence is 16 residues long. The CDR3 sequence is CASSKRAPGQILPQHF. The DNA of the CDR3 is TGTGCCAGCAGCAAGAGGGCTCCGGGCCAGATTCTACCCCAGCATTTT.

This clone was observed a few times. The chain employs TRBV7-2 and TRBJ2-3; D is possibly TRBD2 (6 bases). The germline V and J ends were trimmed by 2 bases and 2 bases, with 11 bases remaining between them. Germline CDR1 is SGHTA and CDR2 is FQGNSA. The CDR3 is 15 amino acids. DNA for the CDR3: TGTGCCAGCAGCTTACTAGCGTTACACACAGATACGCAGTATTTT. Its translation is CASSLLALHTDTQYF.

The chain recombines TRBV10-3 with TRBJ2-7, with D perhaps matching TRBD2 (5 bases). Trimming took 4 bases from V and 3 from J, leaving 7 bases between them. This CDR3 is 12 amino acids long. Germline CDR1 and CDR2: ENHRY and SYGVKD. The CDR3 sequence is CAISAGNYEQYF. CDR3 nucleotide sequence: TGTGCCATCAGTGCGGGGAACTACGAGCAGTACTTC.

V usage is TRBV3-1 (or the pseudogene TRBV3-2) and J usage is TRBJ1-3; unclear D gene. With 6 bases removed from V and 3 bases from J, the gap between germline ends came to 15 bases. CDR1 is LGHDT and CDR2 is YNNKEL in the germline V gene (reference sequence). This CDR3 region has 15 residues. CDR3 DNA: TGTGCCAGCAGTGCGGTCCCGAAAGGTGGAAACACCATATATTTT. Its protein product is CASSAVPKGGNTIYF.

The gene calls are TRBV10-2 and TRBJ1-3; D remains ambiguous. The germline CDR1 and CDR2 sequences are WSHSY and SAAADI. V was trimmed by 3 bases and J by 1 base, leaving 10 bases between them. The CDR3 has 15 amino acids. CDR3 protein: CASSDPRASGNTIYF. The CDR3 region has the DNA TGCGCCAGCAGTGATCCGAGGGCGTCTGGAAACACCATATATTTT.

This clone appeared a single time. The chain joins TRBV6-5 to TRBJ2-5, with D tentatively TRBD2 (6 bases). This CDR3 is 13 amino acids long. Per germline, CDR1 MNHEY and CDR2 SVGAGI. Trimming left V 7 bases short and J 7 bases short, with 16 bases between. CDR3 DNA: TGTGCCAGCACCACGGGGAGGTTCCGGACCCAGTACTTC. Its protein is CASTTGRFRTQYF.

The chain has TRBV18 and TRBJ2-7; no firm D call. The V and J ends lost 3 bases and 5 bases respectively, with 11 bases between them. The CDR3 runs 13 residues. From germline, CDR1 is KGHSH and CDR2 LQKENI. CDR3 residues: CASSPQSLNEQYF. The CDR3 region has the DNA TGTGCCAGCTCACCTCAGTCCCTTAACGAGCAGTACTTC.

This rearrangement joins TRBV24-1 to TRBJ2-7; D gene unclear. Trimming took off 2 bases at V and 9 bases at J, with 13 bases between the two ends. Germline lookup yields CDR1 KGHDR and CDR2 SFDVKD. The CDR3 loop spans 13 amino acids. CDR3 coding DNA: TGTGCCACCAGTGATTACAACAGTTTGGGGCAGTACTTC. This sequence encodes CATSDYNSLGQYF.

For the CDR3, the DNA is TGTGCCAGCTCACCCGAGGACAGGAGAGCCGGGGAGCTGTTTTTT. Amino acid sequence: CASSPEDRRAGELFF. The chain couples TRBV18 to TRBJ2-2, with 7 bases fitting TRBD1. Germline loops: CDR1 KGHSH, CDR2 LQKENI. This CDR3 is 15 amino acids long. Germline trimming cut 3 bases from V and 6 bases from J; bases unmatched to any gene: 7.

The chain joins TRBV20-1 to TRBJ2-3; 11 bases agree with TRBD2. The CDR3 loop spans 15 amino acids. Germline trimming cut 3 bases from V and 0 bases from J; bases unmatched to any gene: 2. The germline V gene encodes CDR1 DFQATT and CDR2 SNEGSKA (reference sequence). The CDR3 nucleotides are TGCAGTGCTAGTGCTAGCGGGAGGAGCACAGATACGCAGTATTTT. It encodes CSASASGRSTDTQYF.

The V call is TRBV6-2 or TRBV6-3, the J call TRBJ2-1; D unclear. Germline CDR1 and CDR2: MNHEY and SVGEGT. V was shortened by 5 bases and J by 2 bases, with 16 bases between the two germline ends. CDR3 length: 16 residues. This chain's CDR3 is CASSNPLRLAYNEQFF. The CDR3 DNA sequence: TGTGCCAGCAGTAACCCCCTACGACTGGCCTACAATGAGCAGTTCTTC.

The gene calls are TRBV12-5 and TRBJ2-2; D possibly corresponds to TRBD2 (6 bases). The CDR3 has 18 amino acids. V was clipped by 7 bases and J by 0 bases, with 21 bases between them. Germline V gives CDR1 LGHNT, CDR2 FRNRAP. CDR3: CASVRGFLGGANTGELFF. The CDR3 DNA sequence: TGTGCTAGTGTGCGTGGGTTTTTGGGCGGGGCGAACACCGGGGAGCTGTTTTTT.

This clone appeared a single time. This chain links TRBV3-1 (or the pseudogene TRBV3-2) with TRBJ2-1, with TRBD2 matching 15 bases. The CDR3 loop spans 20 amino acids. Germline V lookup: CDR1 LGHDT, CDR2 YNNKEL (reference sequence). V trimming: 3 bases; J trimming: 1 base; junction bases outside the gene matches: 10. This CDR3 reads CASSHRTSGGAFSSYNEQFF. The DNA of the CDR3 is TGTGCCAGCAGCCACCGGACTAGCGGGGGGGCCTTCAGTTCCTACAATGAGCAGTTCTTC.

This chain connects TRBV4-1 to TRBJ2-2, with TRBD1 identical over 7 bases. V was clipped by 6 bases and J by 2 bases; unmatched bases: 9. Germline-derived CDR1 and CDR2 are MGHRA and YSYEKL. This CDR3 has 16 amino acids. The CDR3 coding sequence is TGCGCCAGCAGAGCCCCGGGACAGCACAACACCGGGGAGCTGTTTTTT. Amino acid sequence: CASRAPGQHNTGELFF.

The chain combines TRBV30 with TRBJ2-2, with TRBD1 identical over 8 bases. The CDR3 is made up of 14 amino acids. The germline CDR1 and CDR2 sequences are GTSNPN and SVGIG (reference sequence). Trimming at V came to 0 bases and at J to 7 bases, leaving 4 bases not matched to a gene. CDR3 coding DNA: TGTGCCTGGAGTGTTACAGGGGGTGGCGGGGAGCTGTTTTTT. This gives the protein CAWSVTGGGGELFF.

The chain employs TRBV4-1 and TRBJ2-1, with 7 bases matching TRBD2. The germline V gene encodes CDR1 MGHRA and CDR2 YSYEKL. V shed 4 bases and J 2 bases; nucleotides not matched to a gene: 11. There are 17 residues in the CDR3. CDR3 loop: CASSLVVGGGTYNEQFF. The CDR3 DNA reads TGCGCCAGCAGCCTCGTAGTTGGGGGGGGGACCTACAATGAGCAGTTCTTC.

The rearrangement uses TRBV28 and TRBJ2-7, with D uncertain. This CDR3 has 11 residues. Germline CDR1 is MDHEN and CDR2 is SYDVKM. Between the trimmed V and J ends, which lost 4 bases and 3 bases, there was a span of 4 bases. The CDR3 DNA reads as TGTGCCAGCAGTTCTGTCTACGAGCAGTACTTC. This sequence encodes CASSSVYEQYF.

The J gene is TRBJ1-5, the V gene TRBV19; 7 bases match TRBD1. Germline CDR1 LNHDA, CDR2 SQIVND (reference sequence). After removal of 5 bases from V and 4 bases from J, the junction contained 11 bases not matched to a gene. CDR3 length: 16 amino acids. The CDR3 DNA sequence: TGTGCCAGTAGTGTCGCCCTGGGACAGCAGAATCAGCCCCAGCATTTT. This gives the protein CASSVALGQQNQPQHF.

This rearrangement joins TRBV21-1 to TRBJ2-1; the table's D gene call, TRBD1, was not cross checked with the DNA. TRBV21-1 is assigned pseudogene status. The CDR3 length is 18 residues. The DNA of the CDR3 is TGTGCCAGCAGCCCACGAACCGCGGACACCGAATGGATCAATGAGCAGTTCTTC. Amino acid sequence: CASSPRTADTEWINEQFF.